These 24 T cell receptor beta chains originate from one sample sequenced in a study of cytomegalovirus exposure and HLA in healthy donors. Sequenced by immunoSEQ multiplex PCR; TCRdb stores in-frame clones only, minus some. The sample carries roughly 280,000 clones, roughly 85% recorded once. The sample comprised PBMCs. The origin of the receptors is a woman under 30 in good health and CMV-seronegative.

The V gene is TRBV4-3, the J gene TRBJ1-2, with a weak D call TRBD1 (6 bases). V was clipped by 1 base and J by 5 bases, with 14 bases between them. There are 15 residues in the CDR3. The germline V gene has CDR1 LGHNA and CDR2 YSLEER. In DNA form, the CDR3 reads TGCGCCAGCAGCCAAGCGAGGGGGACGGGATATGGCTACACCTTC. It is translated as CASSQARGTGYGYTF.

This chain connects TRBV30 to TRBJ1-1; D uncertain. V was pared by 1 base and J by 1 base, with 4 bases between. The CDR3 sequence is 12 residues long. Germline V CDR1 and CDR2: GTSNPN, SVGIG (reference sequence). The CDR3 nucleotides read TGTGCCTGGAGTGGACAGAACACTGAAGCTTTCTTT. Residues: CAWSGQNTEAFF.

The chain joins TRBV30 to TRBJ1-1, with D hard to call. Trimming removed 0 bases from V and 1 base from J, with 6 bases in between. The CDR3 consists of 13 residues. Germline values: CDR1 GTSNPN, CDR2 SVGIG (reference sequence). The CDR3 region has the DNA TGTGCCTGGAGTGTTGGAGGGAACACTGAAGCTTTCTTT. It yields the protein CAWSVGGNTEAFF.

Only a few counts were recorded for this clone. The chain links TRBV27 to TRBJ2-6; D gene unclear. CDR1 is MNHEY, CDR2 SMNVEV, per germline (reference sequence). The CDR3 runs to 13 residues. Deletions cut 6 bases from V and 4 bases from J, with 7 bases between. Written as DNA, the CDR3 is TGTGCCAGCAGCCCCGGGGGGGCCAACGTCCTGACTTTC. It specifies CASSPGGANVLTF.

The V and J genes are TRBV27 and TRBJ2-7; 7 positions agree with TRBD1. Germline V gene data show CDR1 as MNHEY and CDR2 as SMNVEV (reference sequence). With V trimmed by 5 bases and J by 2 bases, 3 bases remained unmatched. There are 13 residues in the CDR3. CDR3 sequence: CASSRQGPYEQYF. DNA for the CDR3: TGTGCCAGCAGTCGACAGGGCCCCTACGAGCAGTACTTC.

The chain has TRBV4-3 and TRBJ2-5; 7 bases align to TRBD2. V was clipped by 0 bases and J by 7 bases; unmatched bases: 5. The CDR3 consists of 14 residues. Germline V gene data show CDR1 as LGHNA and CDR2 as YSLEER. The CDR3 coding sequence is TGCGCCAGCAGCCAAGATTGGGGGGGAGTGACCCAGTACTTC. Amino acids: CASSQDWGGVTQYF.

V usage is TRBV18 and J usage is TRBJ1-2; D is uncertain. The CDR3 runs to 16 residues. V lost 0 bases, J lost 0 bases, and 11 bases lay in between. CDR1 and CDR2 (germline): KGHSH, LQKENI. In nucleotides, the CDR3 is TGTGCCAGCTCACCACCCTGGCTCCTGACTAACTATGGCTACACCTTC. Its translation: CASSPPWLLTNYGYTF.

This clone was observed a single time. The CDR3 here is CASSYGQGPDGYTF. CDR3 bases: TGTGCCAGCAGTTACGGACAGGGGCCGGATGGCTACACCTTC. This chain links TRBV6-5 with TRBJ1-2; 9 bases are a match to TRBD1. The ends lost 2 bases at V and 6 bases at J; junction bases unmatched: 4. Germline-derived CDR1 and CDR2 are MNHEY and SVGAGI. CDR3 length equals 14 residues.

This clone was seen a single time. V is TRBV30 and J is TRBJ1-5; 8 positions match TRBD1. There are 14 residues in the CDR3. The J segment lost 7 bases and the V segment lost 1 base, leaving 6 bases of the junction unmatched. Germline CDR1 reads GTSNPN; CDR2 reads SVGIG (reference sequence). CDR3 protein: CAWSETGDEQPQHF. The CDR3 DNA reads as TGTGCCTGGAGTGAGACAGGGGATGAACAGCCCCAGCATTTT.

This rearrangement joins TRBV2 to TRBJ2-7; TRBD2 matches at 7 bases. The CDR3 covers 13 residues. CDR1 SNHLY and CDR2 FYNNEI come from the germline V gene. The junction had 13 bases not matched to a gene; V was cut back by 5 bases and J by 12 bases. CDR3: CASSPSAGGSWYF. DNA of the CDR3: TGTGCCAGCAGTCCAAGCGCGGGCGGGAGTTGGTACTTC. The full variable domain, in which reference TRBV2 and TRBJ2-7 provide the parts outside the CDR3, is EPEVTQTPSHQVTQMGQEVILRCVPISNHLYFYWYRQILGQKVEFLVSFYNNEISEKSEIFDDQFSVERPDGSNFTLKIRSTKLEDSAMYFCASSPSAGGSWYFGPGTRLTVT.

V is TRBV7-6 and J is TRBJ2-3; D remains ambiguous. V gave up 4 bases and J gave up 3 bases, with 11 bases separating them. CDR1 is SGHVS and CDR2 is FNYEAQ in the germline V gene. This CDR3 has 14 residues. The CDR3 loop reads CASSSGGVTDTQYF. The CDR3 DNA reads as TGTGCCAGCAGCTCGGGTGGAGTAACAGATACGCAGTATTTT.

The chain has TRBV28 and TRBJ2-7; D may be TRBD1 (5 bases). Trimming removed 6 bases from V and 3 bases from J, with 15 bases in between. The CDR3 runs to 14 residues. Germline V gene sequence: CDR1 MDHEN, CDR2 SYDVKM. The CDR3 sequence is CASSRPPTDYEQYF. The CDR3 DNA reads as TGTGCCAGCAGCCGTCCCCCGACAGACTACGAGCAGTACTTC.

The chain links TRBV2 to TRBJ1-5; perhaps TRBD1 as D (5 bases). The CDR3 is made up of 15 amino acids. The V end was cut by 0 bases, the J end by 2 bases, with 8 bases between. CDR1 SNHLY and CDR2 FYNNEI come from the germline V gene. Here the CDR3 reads CASSEALQGNQPQHF. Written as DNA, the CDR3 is TGTGCCAGCAGTGAAGCGCTACAGGGCAATCAGCCCCAGCATTTT.

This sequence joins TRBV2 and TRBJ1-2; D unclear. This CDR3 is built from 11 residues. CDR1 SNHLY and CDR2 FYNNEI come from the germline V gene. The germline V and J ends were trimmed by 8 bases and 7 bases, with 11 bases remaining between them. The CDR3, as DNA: TGTGCCAGCGAGATATCTGGTGGCTACACCTTC. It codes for CASEISGGYTF. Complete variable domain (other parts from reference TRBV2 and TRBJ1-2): EPEVTQTPSHQVTQMGQEVILRCVPISNHLYFYWYRQILGQKVEFLVSFYNNEISEKSEIFDDQFSVERPDGSNFTLKIRSTKLEDSAMYFCASEISGGYTFGSGTRLTVV.

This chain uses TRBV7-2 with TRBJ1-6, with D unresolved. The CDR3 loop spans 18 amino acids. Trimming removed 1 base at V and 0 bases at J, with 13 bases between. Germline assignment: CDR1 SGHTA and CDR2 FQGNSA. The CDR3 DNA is TGTGCCAGCAGCTTAGTTCACCCGGGAAGCTCCTATAATTCACCCCTCCACTTT. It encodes CASSLVHPGSSYNSPLHF.

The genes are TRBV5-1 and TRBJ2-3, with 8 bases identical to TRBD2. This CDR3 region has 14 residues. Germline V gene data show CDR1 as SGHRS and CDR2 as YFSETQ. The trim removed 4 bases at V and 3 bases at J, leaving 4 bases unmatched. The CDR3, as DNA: TGCGCCAGCAGCCCGGGAGGGCCAACAGATACGCAGTATTTT. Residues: CASSPGGPTDTQYF.

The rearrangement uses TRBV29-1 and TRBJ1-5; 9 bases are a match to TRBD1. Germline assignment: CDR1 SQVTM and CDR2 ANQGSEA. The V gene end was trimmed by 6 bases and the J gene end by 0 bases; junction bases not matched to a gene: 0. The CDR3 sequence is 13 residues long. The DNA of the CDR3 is TGCAGCGTGACAGGGGGTAGCAATCAGCCCCAGCATTTT. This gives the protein CSVTGGSNQPQHF.

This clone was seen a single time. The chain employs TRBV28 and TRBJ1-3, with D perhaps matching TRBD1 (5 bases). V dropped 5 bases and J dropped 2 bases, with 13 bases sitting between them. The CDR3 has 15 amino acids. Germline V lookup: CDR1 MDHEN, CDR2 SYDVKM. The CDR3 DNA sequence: TGTGCCAGCAGTCCCCCCAGGGTCACTGGAAACACCATATATTTT. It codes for CASSPPRVTGNTIYF.

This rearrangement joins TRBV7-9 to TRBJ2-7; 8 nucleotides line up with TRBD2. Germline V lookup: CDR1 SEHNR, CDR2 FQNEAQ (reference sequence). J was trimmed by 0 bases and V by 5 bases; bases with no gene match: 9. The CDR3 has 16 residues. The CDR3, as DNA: TGTGCCAGCAGCCAAGCCTTAGCGGGGCGCTCCTACGAGCAGTACTTC. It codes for CASSQALAGRSYEQYF.

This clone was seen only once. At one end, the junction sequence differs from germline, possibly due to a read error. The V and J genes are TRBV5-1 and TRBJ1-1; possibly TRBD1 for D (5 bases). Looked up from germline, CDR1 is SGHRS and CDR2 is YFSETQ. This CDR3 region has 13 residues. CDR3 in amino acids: CASSLDGQGLRNF. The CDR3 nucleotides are TGCGCCAGCAGCTTGGATGGGCAGGGCCTCCGCAACTTT.

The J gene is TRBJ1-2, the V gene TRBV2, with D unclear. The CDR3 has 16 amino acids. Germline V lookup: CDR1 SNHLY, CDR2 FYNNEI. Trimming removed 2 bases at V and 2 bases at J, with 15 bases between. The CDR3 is CASSESAFSLNYGYTF. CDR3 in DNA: TGTGCCAGCAGTGAATCTGCATTCTCCCTAAACTATGGCTACACCTTC.

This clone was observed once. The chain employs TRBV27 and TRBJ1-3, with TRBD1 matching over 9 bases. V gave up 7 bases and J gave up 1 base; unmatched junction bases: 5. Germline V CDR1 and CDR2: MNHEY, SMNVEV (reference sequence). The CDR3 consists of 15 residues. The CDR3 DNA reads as TGTGCCAGCATGCGACAGGGGGAGTCTGGAAACACCATATATTTT. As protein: CASMRQGESGNTIYF.

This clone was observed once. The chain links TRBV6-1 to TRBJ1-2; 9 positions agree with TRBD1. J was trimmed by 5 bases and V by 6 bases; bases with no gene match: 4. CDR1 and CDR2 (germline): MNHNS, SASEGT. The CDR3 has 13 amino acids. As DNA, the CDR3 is TGTGCCAGCAGGGGACAGGGTAATTATGGCTACACCTTC. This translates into CASRGQGNYGYTF.

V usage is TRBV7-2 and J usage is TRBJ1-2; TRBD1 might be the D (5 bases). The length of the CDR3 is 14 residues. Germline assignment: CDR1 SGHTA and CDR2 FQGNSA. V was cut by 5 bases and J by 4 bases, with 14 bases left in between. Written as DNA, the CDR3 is TGTGCCAGCAGCCATCGGGACTGGGGCTATGGCTACACCTTC. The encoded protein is CASSHRDWGYGYTF.